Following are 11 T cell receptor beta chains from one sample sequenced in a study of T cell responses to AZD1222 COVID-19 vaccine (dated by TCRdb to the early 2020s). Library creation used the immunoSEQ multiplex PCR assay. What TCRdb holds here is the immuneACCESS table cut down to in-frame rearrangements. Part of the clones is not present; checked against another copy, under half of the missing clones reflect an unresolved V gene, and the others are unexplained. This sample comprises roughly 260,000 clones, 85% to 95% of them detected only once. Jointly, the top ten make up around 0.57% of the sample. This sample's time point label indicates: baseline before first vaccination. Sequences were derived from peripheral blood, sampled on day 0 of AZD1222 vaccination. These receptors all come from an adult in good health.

The CDR3 loop is CASSLYSYNSPLHF. The CDR3 DNA reads TGTGCCAGCAGTCTTTACTCCTATAATTCACCCCTCCACTTT. The chain joins TRBV28 to TRBJ1-6, with D unresolved. The germline gives CDR1 MDHEN, CDR2 SYDVKM. Trimming took 5 bases from V and 0 from J, leaving 5 bases between them. The CDR3 extends over 14 amino acids.

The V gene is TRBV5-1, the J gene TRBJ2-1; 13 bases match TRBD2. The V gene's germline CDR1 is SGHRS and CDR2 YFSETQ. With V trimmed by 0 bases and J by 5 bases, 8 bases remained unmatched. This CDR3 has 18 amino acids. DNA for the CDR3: TGCGCCAGCAGCTTGGGTCGGACTAGCGGGAGTAAGGACAATGAGCAGTTCTTC. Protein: CASSLGRTSGSKDNEQFF. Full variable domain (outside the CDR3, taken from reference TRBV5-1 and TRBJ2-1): KAGVTQTPRYLIKTRGQQVTLSCSPISGHRSVSWYQQTPGQGLQFLFEYFSETQRNKGNFPGRFSGRQFSNSRSEMNVSTLELGDSALYLCASSLGRTSGSKDNEQFFGPGTRLTVL.

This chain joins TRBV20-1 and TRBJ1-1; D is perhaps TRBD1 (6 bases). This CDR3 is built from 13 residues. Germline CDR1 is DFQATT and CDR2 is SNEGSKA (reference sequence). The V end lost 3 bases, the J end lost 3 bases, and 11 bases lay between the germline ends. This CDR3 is CSASRGPDTEAFF. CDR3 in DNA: TGCAGTGCTAGTCGGGGGCCGGACACTGAAGCTTTCTTT.

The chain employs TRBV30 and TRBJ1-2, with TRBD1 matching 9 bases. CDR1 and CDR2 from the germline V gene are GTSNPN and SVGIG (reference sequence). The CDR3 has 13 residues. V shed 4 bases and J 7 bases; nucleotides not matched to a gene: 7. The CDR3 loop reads CAWTGTGTSGYTF. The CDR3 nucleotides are TGTGCCTGGACCGGGACAGGGACTTCTGGCTACACCTTC.

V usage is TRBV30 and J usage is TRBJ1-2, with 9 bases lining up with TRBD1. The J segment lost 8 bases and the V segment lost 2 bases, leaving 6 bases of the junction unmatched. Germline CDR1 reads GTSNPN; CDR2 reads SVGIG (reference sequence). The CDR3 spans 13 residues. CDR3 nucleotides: TGTGCCTGGAGTCAACAGGGGGCGGGAGGCTACACCTTC. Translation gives CAWSQQGAGGYTF.

CDR3 sequence: CATSDFKGGLDTQYF. DNA for the CDR3: TGTGCCACCAGTGATTTCAAAGGGGGTCTCGATACGCAGTATTTT. The chain is built from TRBV24-1 and TRBJ2-3, with D possibly being TRBD1 (6 bases). V gave up 1 base and J gave up 6 bases, with 13 bases separating them. The germline CDR1 and CDR2 sequences are KGHDR and SFDVKD. This CDR3 has 15 amino acids.

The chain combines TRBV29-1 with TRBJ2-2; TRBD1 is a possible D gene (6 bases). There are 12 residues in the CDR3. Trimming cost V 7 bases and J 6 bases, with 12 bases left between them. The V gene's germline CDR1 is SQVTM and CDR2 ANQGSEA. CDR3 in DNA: TGCAGCGCAGGGGCGGGCCCCGGGGAGCTGTTTTTT. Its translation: CSAGAGPGELFF.

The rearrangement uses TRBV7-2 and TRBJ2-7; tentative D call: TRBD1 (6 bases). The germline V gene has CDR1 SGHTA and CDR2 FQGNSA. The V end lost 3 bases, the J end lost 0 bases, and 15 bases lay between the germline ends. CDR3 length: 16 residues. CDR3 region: CASSFGQGRRSYEQYF. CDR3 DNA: TGTGCCAGCAGCTTTGGGCAGGGGCGCCGCTCCTACGAGCAGTACTTC.

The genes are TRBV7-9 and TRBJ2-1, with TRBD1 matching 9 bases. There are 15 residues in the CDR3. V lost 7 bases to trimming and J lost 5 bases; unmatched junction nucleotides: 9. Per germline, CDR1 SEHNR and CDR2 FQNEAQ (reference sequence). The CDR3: CASNPTGGRHNEQFF. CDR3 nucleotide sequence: TGTGCCAGCAACCCAACAGGGGGCAGGCACAATGAGCAGTTCTTC.

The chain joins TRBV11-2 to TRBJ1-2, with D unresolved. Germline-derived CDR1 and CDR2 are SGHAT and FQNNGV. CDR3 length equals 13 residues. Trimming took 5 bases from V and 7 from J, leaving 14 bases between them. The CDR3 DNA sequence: TGTGCCAGCAGCCCGGGCCTGGCGGGTGGCTACACCTTC. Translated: CASSPGLAGGYTF.

The CDR3 is CASRRTGIKAFF. In nucleotides, the CDR3 is TGTGCCAGCAGACGGACAGGGATAAAAGCTTTCTTT. The chain carries TRBV12-3 or TRBV12-4 and TRBJ1-1, with 8 positions matching TRBD1. J gave up 9 bases and V 6 bases, and 6 bases lay outside the gene matches. The CDR3 totals 12 residues.